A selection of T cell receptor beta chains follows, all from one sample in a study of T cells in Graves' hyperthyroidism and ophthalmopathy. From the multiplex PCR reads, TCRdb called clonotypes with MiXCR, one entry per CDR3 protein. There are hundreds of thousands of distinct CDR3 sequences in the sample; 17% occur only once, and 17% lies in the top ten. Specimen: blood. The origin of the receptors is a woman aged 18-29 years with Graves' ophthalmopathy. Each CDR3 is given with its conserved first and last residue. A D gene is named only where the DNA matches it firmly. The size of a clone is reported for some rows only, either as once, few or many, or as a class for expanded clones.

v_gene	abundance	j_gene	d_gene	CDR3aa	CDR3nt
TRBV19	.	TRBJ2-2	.	CASSSLDSYTGELFF	TGTGCCAGTAGTTCCCTAGACAGCTACACCGGGGAGCTGTTTTTT
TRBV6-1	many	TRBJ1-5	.	CASSERLGGYSNQPQHF	TGTGCCAGCAGTGAACGGCTGGGAGGGTATAGCAATCAGCCCCAGCATTTT
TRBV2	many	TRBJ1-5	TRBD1	CASSGPGQGHQPQHF	TGTGCCAGCAGTGGACCGGGACAGGGACATCAGCCCCAGCATTTT
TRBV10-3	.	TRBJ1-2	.	CAISDLGANYGYTF	TGTGCCATCAGTGATTTGGGAGCTAACTATGGCTACACCTTC
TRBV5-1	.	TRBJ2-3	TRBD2	CASSFRAGEADTQYF	TGCGCCAGCAGCTTCAGAGCGGGGGAGGCAGATACGCAGTATTTT
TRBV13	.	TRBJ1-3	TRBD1	CASSVGSGQGAGNTIYF	TGTGCCAGCAGCGTTGGATCGGGACAGGGGGCCGGAAACACCATATATTTT
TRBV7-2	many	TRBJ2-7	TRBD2	CASSLGSAGGGSYEQYF	TGTGCCAGCAGCTTAGGATCAGCGGGAGGTGGGTCCTACGAGCAGTACTTC
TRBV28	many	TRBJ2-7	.	CASRWAEGNEQYF	TGTGCCAGCAGGTGGGCAGAAGGAAACGAGCAGTACTTC
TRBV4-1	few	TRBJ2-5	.	CASSSAGQEETQYF	TGCGCCAGCAGCTCAGCGGGTCAAGAAGAGACCCAGTACTTC
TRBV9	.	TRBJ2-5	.	CASSFGATETQYF	TGTGCCAGCTCCTTTGGGGCCACGGAGACCCAGTACTTC
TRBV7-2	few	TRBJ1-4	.	CASSLGAARTSEKLFF	TGTGCCAGCAGCTTAGGTGCAGCTCGAACATCTGAAAAACTGTTTTTT
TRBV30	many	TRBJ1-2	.	CAWSKEVFYGYTF	TGTGCCTGGAGTAAAGAGGTCTTCTATGGCTACACCTTC
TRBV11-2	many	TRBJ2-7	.	CASSLAGDLEQYF	TGTGCCAGCAGCTTAGCCGGGGACCTCGAGCAGTACTTC
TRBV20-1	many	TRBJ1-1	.	CSATGTEAFF	TGCAGTGCTACAGGCACTGAAGCTTTCTTT
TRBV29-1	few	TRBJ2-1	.	CSVDSGRSSYNEQFF	TGCAGCGTTGACTCCGGCCGAAGCTCCTACAATGAGCAGTTCTTC
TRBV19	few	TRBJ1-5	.	CASSIGGADQPQHF	TGTGCCAGTAGTATAGGCGGGGCTGATCAGCCCCAGCATTTT
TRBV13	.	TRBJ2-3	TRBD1	CASSLGRRTGDTQYF	TGTGCCAGCAGCTTAGGCCGCCGGACAGGAGATACGCAGTATTTT
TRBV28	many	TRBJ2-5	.	CASSWGQGAGGETQYF	TGTGCCAGCAGTTGGGGACAGGGCGCGGGGGGAGAGACCCAGTACTTC
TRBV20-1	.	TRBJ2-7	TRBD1	CSANRGFYEQYF	TGCAGTGCTAACAGGGGGTTCTACGAGCAGTACTTC
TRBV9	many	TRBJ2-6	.	CASSVGLGSGANVLTF	TGTGCCAGCAGCGTAGGGCTGGGCTCTGGGGCCAACGTCCTGACTTTC
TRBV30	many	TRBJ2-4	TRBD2	CAWSDGASGRGGNIQYF	TGTGCCTGGAGTGATGGCGCTAGCGGGAGAGGAGGTAACATTCAGTACTTC
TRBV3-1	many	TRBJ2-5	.	CASSQGLAAQYF	TGTGCCAGCAGCCAAGGATTAGCGGCCCAGTACTTC
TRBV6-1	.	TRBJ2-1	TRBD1	CASSWGQGGDEQFF	TGTGCCAGCAGTTGGGGACAGGGGGGTGATGAGCAGTTCTTC
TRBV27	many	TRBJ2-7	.	CASSLSSSSAEQYF	TGTGCCAGCAGTTTATCATCCAGCTCCGCCGAGCAGTACTTC
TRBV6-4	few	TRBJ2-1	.	CASSDRDNNEQFF	TGTGCCAGCAGTGACCGGGACAACAATGAGCAGTTCTTC
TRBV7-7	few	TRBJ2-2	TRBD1	CASSLVGTGALSGELFF	TGTGCTAGCAGTTTGGTCGGGACAGGGGCCTTGTCCGGGGAGCTGTTTTTT
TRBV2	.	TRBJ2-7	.	CASSEVSSEQYF	TGTGCCAGCAGTGAAGTGAGTTCCGAGCAGTACTTC
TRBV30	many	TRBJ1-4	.	CAWSVRVVEKLFF	TGTGCCTGGAGTGTAAGAGTCGTGGAAAAACTGTTTTTT
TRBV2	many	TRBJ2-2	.	CASSETGTGNTGELFF	TGTGCCAGCAGTGAAACCGGGACGGGGAACACCGGGGAGCTGTTTTTT
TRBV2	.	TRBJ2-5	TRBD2	CASSEMLAGEETQYF	TGTGCCAGCAGTGAAATGCTAGCGGGGGAAGAGACCCAGTACTTC
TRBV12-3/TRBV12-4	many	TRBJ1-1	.	CASTTSGEGGPKTEAFF	TGTGCCAGCACCACCTCCGGAGAGGGGGGACCGAAGACTGAAGCTTTCTTT
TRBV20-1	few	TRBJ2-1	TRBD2	CSARGKAGVDNEQFF	TGCAGTGCTAGAGGTAAAGCGGGGGTGGACAATGAGCAGTTCTTC
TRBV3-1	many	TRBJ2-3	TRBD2	CASRRTSGRGTDTQYF	TGTGCCAGCAGACGGACTAGCGGGAGAGGCACAGATACGCAGTATTTT
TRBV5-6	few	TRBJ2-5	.	CASSLWGGSETQYF	TGTGCCAGCAGCTTGTGGGGTGGGTCGGAGACCCAGTACTTC
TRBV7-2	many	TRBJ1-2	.	CASSLDGPNYGYTF	TGTGCCAGCAGTCTCGACGGGCCCAACTATGGCTACACCTTC
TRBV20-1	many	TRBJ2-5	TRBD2	CSARPLAGGQETQYF	TGCAGTGCAAGACCACTAGCGGGGGGACAAGAGACCCAGTACTTC
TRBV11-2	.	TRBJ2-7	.	CASRQSGTSYEQYF	TGTGCCAGCAGGCAATCCGGGACAAGCTACGAGCAGTACTTC